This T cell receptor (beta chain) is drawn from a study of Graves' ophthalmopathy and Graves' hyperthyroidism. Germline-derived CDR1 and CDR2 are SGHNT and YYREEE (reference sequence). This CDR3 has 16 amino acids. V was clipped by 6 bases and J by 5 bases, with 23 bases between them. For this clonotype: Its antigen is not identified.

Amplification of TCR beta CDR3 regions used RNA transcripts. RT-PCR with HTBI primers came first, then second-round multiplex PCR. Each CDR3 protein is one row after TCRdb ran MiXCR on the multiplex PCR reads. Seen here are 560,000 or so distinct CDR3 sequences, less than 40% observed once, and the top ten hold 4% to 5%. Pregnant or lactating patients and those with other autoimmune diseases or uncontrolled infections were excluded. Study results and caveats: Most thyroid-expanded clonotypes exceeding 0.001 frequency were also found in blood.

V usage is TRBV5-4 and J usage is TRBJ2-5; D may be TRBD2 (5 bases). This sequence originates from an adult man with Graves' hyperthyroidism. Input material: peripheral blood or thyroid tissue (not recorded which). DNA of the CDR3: TGTGCCAGCATCCAAGGAGGTACGAACGCCGGGGAGACCCAGTACTTC. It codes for CASIQGGTNAGETQYF.